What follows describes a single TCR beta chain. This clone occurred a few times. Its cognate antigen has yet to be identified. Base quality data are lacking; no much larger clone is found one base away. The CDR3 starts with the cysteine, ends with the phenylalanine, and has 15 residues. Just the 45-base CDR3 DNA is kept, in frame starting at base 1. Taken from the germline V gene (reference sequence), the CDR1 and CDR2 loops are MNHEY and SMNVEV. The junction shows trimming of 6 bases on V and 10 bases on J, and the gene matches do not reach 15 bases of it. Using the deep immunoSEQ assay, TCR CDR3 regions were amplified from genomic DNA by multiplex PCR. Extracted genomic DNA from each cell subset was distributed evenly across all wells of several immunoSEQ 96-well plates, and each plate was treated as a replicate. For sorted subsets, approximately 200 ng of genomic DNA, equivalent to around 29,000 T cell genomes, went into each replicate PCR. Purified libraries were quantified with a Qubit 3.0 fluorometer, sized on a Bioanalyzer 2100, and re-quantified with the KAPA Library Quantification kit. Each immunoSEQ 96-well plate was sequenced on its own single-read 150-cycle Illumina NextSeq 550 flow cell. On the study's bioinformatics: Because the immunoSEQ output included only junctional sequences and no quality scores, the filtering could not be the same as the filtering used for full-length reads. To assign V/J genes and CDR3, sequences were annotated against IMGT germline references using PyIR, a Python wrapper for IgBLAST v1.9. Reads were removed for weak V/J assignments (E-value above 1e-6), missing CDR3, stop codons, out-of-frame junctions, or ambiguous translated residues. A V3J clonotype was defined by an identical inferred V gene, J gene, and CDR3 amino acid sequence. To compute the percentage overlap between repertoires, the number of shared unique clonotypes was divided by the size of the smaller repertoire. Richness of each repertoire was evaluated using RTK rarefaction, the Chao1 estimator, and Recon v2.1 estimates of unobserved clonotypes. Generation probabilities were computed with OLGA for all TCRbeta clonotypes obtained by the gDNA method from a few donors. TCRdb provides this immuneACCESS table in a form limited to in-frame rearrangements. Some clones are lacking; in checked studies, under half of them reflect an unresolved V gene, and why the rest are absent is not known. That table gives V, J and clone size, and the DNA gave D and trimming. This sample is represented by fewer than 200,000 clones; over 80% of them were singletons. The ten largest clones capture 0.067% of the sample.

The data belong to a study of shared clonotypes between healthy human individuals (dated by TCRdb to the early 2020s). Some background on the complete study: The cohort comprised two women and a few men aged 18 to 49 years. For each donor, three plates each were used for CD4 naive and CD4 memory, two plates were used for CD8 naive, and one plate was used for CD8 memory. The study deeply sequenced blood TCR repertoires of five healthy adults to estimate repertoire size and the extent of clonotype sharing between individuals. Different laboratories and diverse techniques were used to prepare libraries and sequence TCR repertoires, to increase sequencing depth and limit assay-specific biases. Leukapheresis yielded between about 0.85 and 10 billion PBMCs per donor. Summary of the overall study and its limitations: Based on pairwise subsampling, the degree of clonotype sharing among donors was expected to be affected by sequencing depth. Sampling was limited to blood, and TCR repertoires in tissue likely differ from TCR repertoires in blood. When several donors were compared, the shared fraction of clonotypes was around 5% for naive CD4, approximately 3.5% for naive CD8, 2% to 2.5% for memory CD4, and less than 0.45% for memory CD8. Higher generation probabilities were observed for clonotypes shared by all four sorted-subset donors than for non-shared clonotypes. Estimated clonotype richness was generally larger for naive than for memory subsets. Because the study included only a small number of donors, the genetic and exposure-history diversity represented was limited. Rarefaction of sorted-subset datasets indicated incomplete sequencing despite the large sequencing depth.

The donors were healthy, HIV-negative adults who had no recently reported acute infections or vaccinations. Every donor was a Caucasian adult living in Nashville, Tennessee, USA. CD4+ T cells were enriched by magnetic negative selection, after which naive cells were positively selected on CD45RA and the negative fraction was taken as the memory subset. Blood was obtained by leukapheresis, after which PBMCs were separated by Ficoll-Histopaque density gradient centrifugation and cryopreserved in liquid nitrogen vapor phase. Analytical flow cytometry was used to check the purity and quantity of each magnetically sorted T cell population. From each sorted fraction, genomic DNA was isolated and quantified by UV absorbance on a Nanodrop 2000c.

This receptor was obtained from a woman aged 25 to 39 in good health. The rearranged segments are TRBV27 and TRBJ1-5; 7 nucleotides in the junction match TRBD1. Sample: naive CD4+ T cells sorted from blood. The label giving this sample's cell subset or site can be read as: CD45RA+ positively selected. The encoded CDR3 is CASRPTQGSVGPQHF. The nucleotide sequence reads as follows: TGTGCCAGCAGACCAACACAGGGGTCGGTGGGTCCCCAGCATTTT.